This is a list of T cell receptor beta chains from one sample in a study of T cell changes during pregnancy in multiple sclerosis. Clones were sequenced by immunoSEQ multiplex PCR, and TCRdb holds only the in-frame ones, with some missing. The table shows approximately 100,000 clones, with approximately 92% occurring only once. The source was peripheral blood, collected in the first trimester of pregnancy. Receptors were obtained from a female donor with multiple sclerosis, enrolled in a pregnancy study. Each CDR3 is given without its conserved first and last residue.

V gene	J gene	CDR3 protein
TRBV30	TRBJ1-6	AWSVGQGANSPLH
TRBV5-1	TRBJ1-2	ASSSGNSLYGYT
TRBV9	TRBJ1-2	ASSADTGVHGYT
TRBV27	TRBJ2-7	ASSDLGQTYEQY
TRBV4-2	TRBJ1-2	ASRLLGAGTRDGYT
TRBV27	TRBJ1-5	ASSSTPRGISNQPQH
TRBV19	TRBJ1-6	ASSPRKGSYNSPLH
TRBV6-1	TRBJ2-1	ATHRDNYYNEQF
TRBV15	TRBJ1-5	ATSRDIDQPQH
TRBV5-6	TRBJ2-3	ASSLGTGLILDTQY
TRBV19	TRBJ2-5	ASSSVAGGLETQY
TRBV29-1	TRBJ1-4	SANRGNEKLF
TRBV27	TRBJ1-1	ASSLGGSNTEAF
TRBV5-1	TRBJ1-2	ASSSPPTSGYT
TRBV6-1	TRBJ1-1	ATEGEAPQNTEAF
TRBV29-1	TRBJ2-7	GCSGTSGEQY
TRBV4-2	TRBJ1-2	ASSQVGTAMHSNYGYT
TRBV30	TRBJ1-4	AWSENRQARPEKLF
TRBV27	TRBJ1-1	ASRWGAGGMITEAF
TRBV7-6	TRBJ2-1	ASSKRGTKLSYNEQF
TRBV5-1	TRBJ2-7	ASSRTGTEDYEQY
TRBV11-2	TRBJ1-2	ASSTTEQGRWGYT
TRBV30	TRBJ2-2	AWSVLSIQGSTGELF
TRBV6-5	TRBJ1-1	ASSTQGHTEAF
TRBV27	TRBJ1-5	ASALAGVYQPQH
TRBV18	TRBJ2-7	ASSGSRRTSGGASYEQY
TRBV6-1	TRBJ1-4	AGHRTTNEKLF
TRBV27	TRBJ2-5	ASSFGTGGNQETQY
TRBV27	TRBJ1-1	ASNAQGAFTEAF
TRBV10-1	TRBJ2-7	ASSESTGAYEQY
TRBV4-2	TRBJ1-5	ASSQDWQSNQPQH
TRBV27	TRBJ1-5	ASPSPHRIGINQPQH
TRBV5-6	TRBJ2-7	ASSPRQAAGEQY
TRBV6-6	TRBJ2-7	ASSAGPQSEQY
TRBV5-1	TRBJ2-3	ASSLESQGGDTQY
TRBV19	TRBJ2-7	ASSHQGTSYEQY
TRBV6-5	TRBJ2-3	ASSRGPDTQY
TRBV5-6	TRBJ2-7	ASSLEQHNEQY
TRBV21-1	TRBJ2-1	ASSREQGVSSYNEQF
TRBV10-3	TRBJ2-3	AIKGLAGGSDTQY
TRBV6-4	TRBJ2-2	ASSDRGNTGELF
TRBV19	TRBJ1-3	ASSIGQGDSGNTIY
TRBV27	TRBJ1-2	ASSSRDRKPHGYT
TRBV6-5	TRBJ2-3	ASSYFRGVADTQY
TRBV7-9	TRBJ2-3	ASSLIPGSTDTQY
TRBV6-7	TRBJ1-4	ASSYSSPGEDEKLF
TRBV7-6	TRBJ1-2	ASSRAAGDRLYGYT
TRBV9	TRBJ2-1	ASSVGLAGDLNEQF
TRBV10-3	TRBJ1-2	AISESYSQADGYT
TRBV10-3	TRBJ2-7	AISEPGQGPRQY
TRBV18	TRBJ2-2	ASSPDRRNTGELF
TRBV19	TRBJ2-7	ASSIPAGEVPYEQY
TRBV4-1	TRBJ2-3	ASSQDPG
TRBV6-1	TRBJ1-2	ASSAHTGGNGYT
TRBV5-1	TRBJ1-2	ASSLDFRTGYGYT
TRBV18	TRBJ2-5	ASSTGLVQENQY
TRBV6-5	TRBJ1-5	ASSGTGKSNQPQH
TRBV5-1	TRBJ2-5	ASSNNQIPQETQY